The T cell receptor (beta chain) under discussion was sequenced for a study of OX40 agonist ivuxolimab in advanced cancers. Some clones are missing from TCRdb's copy, which holds only in-frame ones; the method was immunoSEQ multiplex PCR. This table holds about 20,000 clones, about 86% found once. Trimming took off 2 bases at V and 2 bases at J, with 11 bases between the two ends. Germline CDR1 is SGDLS and CDR2 is YYNGEE. The CDR3 is 15 amino acids. The material sequenced was CD4+ or CD8+ T cells sorted from blood, taken in a trial of the OX40 agonist ivuxolimab. The rearrangement links TRBV9 to TRBJ2-1; maybe TRBD2 (5 bases). The receptor was derived from an adult with an advanced solid tumor such as melanoma, head and neck, liver or kidney cancer. CDR3 DNA sequence: TGTGCCAGCAGCGTTGAGGGAGCCGCCTACAATGAGCAGTTCTTC. As protein: CASSVEGAAYNEQFF.